The text below deals with one T cell receptor (beta chain). The data derive from a study of blood T cell repertoires in COVID-19. For the study at large: There were acute and convalescent COVID-19 samples, and they came from the United States, Italy and Spain.

Profiled with immunoSEQ multiplex PCR; TCRdb holds only in-frame clones, not every one. The sample includes about 200,000 clones, 89% of them seen just once. V shed 3 bases and J shed 1 base, with 6 bases lying between them. CDR1 is MRHNA, CDR2 SNTAGT, per germline. The CDR3 is made up of 13 amino acids. The sample was peripheral blood. This TCR came from a man aged 35-49 years with acute or convalescent COVID-19. The V gene is TRBV6-4, the J gene TRBJ1-1; no clear D gene. CDR3 loop: CASSEARNTEAFF. In DNA form, the CDR3 reads TGTGCCAGCAGTGAAGCGCGGAACACTGAAGCTTTCTTT.